The 29 T cell receptor beta chains given below trace back to one sample, sequenced in a study of vaccination and CD4 T cells after COVID-19. Sequencing of DNA taken from cultured CD4+ T cells relied on the Oncomine TCR Beta short-read assay. Using its own MiXCR run on the PCR reads, TCRdb lists one record per CDR3 protein. The sample contains some 14,000 distinct CDR3 sequences, approximately 25% of which appear only once. As to treatment: roughly 10-day PBMC culture with coronavirus spike peptide pools or control peptides (ViraFEST assay). These receptors' targets are unknown. The sample here was CD4+ T cells from blood, cultured in vitro, taken after SARS-CoV-2 vaccination. Receptors originate from a human donor who had recovered from COVID-19.

There are a few counts of this clonotype. The chain recombines TRBV19 with TRBJ1-5, with D possibly TRBD1 on 6 matching bases. The CDR3 consists of 15 residues. CDR1 and CDR2 (germline): LNHDA, SQIVND (reference sequence). V shed 4 bases and J shed 5 bases, with 15 bases lying between them. As DNA, the CDR3 is TGTGCCAGTAGTAATGGGGGGGCCCGGGATCAGCCCCAGCATTTT. Translating gives CASSNGGARDQPQHF.

This clonotype was detected a few times. The genes are TRBV28 and TRBJ1-2; perhaps TRBD1 as D (6 bases). The CDR3 has 13 amino acids. Germline CDR1 MDHEN, CDR2 SYDVKM. V was shortened by 6 bases and J by 10 bases, with 18 bases between the two germline ends. CDR3 nucleotide sequence: TGTGCCAGCAGACGCCAGGGGTCTATGTCCTACACCTTC. It translates to CASRRQGSMSYTF.

The chain joins TRBV6-2 or TRBV6-3 to TRBJ2-2; 7 bases match TRBD2. The CDR3 contains 12 residues. CDR1 and CDR2 (germline): MNHEY, SVGEGT. V dropped 5 bases and J dropped 7; count of bases not matched to a gene: 1. In DNA, the CDR3 is TGTGCCAGCAGTGGGGGGGTCGGGGAGCTGTTTTTT. Translating gives CASSGGVGELFF.

This clonotype was seen only once. The chain employs TRBV24-1 and TRBJ2-3; D tentatively reads TRBD1 or TRBD2 (5 bases each). The CDR3 is 13 residues long. Trimming stripped 8 bases from V and 0 bases from J, with 8 bases between. Germline-derived CDR1 and CDR2 are KGHDR and SFDVKD. The CDR3: CATKGPSTDTQYF. The CDR3, as DNA: TGTGCCACCAAGGGACCGAGCACAGATACGCAGTATTTT.

This clonotype was seen a few times. The chain combines TRBV18 with TRBJ1-5; 9 nucleotides line up with TRBD1. J lost 9 bases, V lost 5 bases, and 8 bases had no gene match. Germline loops: CDR1 KGHSH, CDR2 LQKENI. The CDR3 covers 14 residues. The CDR3 protein is CASSADRGRPPQHF. The CDR3 DNA follows: TGTGCCAGCTCAGCGGACAGGGGCCGACCGCCCCAGCATTTT.

This clonotype was found a few times. CDR3: CSCRAPRSTDTQYF. As DNA, the CDR3 is TGCAGCTGCAGAGCCCCTAGGTCGACAGATACGCAGTATTTT. The V call is TRBV20-1, the J call TRBJ2-3, with unresolved D. The germline gives CDR1 DFQATT, CDR2 SNEGSKA (reference sequence). The CDR3 spans 14 residues.

This clonotype has more than one count but fewer than ten. This sequence joins TRBV19 and TRBJ2-5; 7 nucleotides match TRBD2. After removal of 0 bases from V and 2 bases from J, the junction contained 3 bases not matched to a gene. The CDR3 runs 15 residues. Germline-derived CDR1 and CDR2 are LNHDA and SQIVND (reference sequence). CDR3 sequence reads: CASSIEGAGQETQYF. CDR3 nucleotide sequence: TGTGCCAGTAGTATAGAGGGAGCGGGGCAAGAGACCCAGTACTTC.

V and J are TRBV7-2 and TRBJ2-5, with D unresolved. The CDR3 runs to 13 residues. From germline, CDR1 is SGHTA and CDR2 FQGNSA. The ends were cut back, 3 bases at V and 5 bases at J, with 10 bases in the middle. The CDR3 coding sequence is TGTGCCAGCAGCTTCTCGAATCGGGAGACCCAGTACTTC. This translates into CASSFSNRETQYF.

The chain uses TRBV29-1 and TRBJ2-7; D uncertain. The CDR3 contains 13 residues. In germline, CDR1 is SQVTM, CDR2 ANQGSEA. V was trimmed by 0 bases and J by 6 bases, leaving 12 bases between them. The CDR3 DNA sequence: TGCAGCGTTGAAGATAACGACAATGGCGAGCAGTACTTC. It yields the protein CSVEDNDNGEQYF.

Within the sample, this clonotype is medium-sized (0.01 to 0.1%). The chain recombines TRBV6-5 with TRBJ1-1, with D maybe TRBD1 (6 bases). Trimming removed 0 bases from V and 9 bases from J, with 17 bases in between. The CDR3 is 15 amino acids. Germline CDR1 is MNHEY and CDR2 is SVGAGI. The CDR3: CASSYSPDSRVQAFF. CDR3 bases: TGTGCCAGCAGTTACTCCCCGGACAGCCGGGTCCAAGCTTTCTTT.

The rearrangement links TRBV2 to TRBJ1-5, with a weak D call TRBD1 (5 bases). CDR3 length: 17 amino acids. Looked up from germline, CDR1 is SNHLY and CDR2 is FYNNEI. V was pared by 0 bases and J by 7 bases, with 19 bases between. CDR3 residues: CASSEAGKGLWDQPQHF. The CDR3 DNA sequence: TGTGCCAGCAGTGAAGCGGGTAAGGGTCTATGGGACCAGCCCCAGCATTTT.

By sample share, this clonotype is medium-sized. J is TRBJ2-7 and V is TRBV6-7; 7 positions agree with TRBD1. TRBV6-7 counts as an open reading frame of uncertain function. This CDR3 has 16 amino acids. Losses at the gene ends were 6 bases for V and 2 bases for J; bases not matched to a gene: 13. CDR3 loop: CASRVGKPGQTYEQYF. CDR3 nucleotides: TGTGCCAGCAGAGTGGGCAAACCGGGACAGACCTACGAGCAGTACTTC.

The chain joins TRBV12-3 or TRBV12-4 to TRBJ2-6; D may match TRBD1 or TRBD2 (6 bases each). The CDR3 contains 17 residues. The V end lost 7 bases, the J end lost 0 bases, and 16 bases lay between the germline ends. DNA of the CDR3: TGTGCCAGCAATCTGATAGGGGGGACCTCTGGGGCCAACGTCCTGACTTTC. Protein: CASNLIGGTSGANVLTF.

By sample share, this clonotype is medium-sized. V gene TRBV7-3 combines with J gene TRBJ2-2; D unclear. CDR3 length: 15 amino acids. Between the trimmed V and J ends, which lost 5 bases and 1 base, there was a span of 11 bases. Per the germline V gene, CDR1 is SGHTA and CDR2 is FQGTGA. The CDR3 region is CASSQLSVNTGELFF. Here the CDR3 DNA reads TGTGCCAGCAGCCAACTCTCTGTGAACACCGGGGAGCTGTTTTTT. The whole variable domain, remainder taken from reference TRBV7-3 and TRBJ2-2, is GAGVSQTPSNKVTEKGKYVELRCDPISGHTALYWYRQSLGQGPEFLIYFQGTGAADDSGLPNDRFFAVRPEGSVSTLKIQRTERGDSAVYLCASSQLSVNTGELFFGEGSRLTVL.

This clonotype was recorded a few times. This chain links TRBV24-1 with TRBJ2-7, with 7 bases that match TRBD2. The CDR3 loop spans 14 amino acids. CDR1 is KGHDR, CDR2 SFDVKD, per germline. V dropped 10 bases and J dropped 2; count of bases not matched to a gene: 10. Written as DNA, the CDR3 is TGTGCCACTGCGGCTAGCGGTCCCACCTACGAGCAGTACTTC. It specifies CATAASGPTYEQYF.

Relative to its sample, this clonotype is medium-sized. V and J are TRBV6-1 and TRBJ1-5; unclear D gene. This CDR3 region has 14 residues. The germline gives CDR1 MNHNS, CDR2 SASEGT. V was cut by 0 bases and J by 4 bases, with 7 bases left in between. CDR3 loop: CASSEATENQPQHF. The CDR3 coding sequence is TGTGCCAGCAGTGAAGCGACTGAGAATCAGCCCCAGCATTTT.

This clonotype was observed a handful of times. This sequence joins TRBV28 and TRBJ2-1; the D gene is possibly TRBD1 (6 bases). CDR1 is MDHEN and CDR2 is SYDVKM in the germline V gene. The CDR3 loop spans 15 amino acids. Trimming stripped 7 bases from V and 3 bases from J, with 16 bases between. The CDR3 nucleotides are TGTGCCAGCACCCTCCCGGTGGGACACTACAATGAGCAGTTCTTC. This gives the protein CASTLPVGHYNEQFF. Complete variable domain (other parts from reference TRBV28 and TRBJ2-1): DVKVTQSSRYLVKRTGEKVFLECVQDMDHENMFWYRQDPGLGLRLIYFSYDVKMKEKGDIPEGYSVSREKKERFSLILESASTNQTSMYLCASTLPVGHYNEQFFGPGTRLTVL.

This clonotype was seen once. V usage is TRBV7-6 and J usage is TRBJ1-4; 10 bases are a match to TRBD1. Germline CDR1 is SGHVS and CDR2 is FNYEAQ. The CDR3 totals 18 residues. J was trimmed by 0 bases and V by 4 bases; bases with no gene match: 8. CDR3 in amino acids: CASSSGRDRGATNEKLFF. The CDR3 DNA is TGTGCCAGCAGCTCGGGACGGGACAGGGGCGCAACTAATGAAAAACTGTTTTTT.

The chain links TRBV4-3 to TRBJ2-7; perhaps TRBD2 as D (6 bases). Trimming stripped 5 bases from V and 6 bases from J, with 14 bases between. The length of the CDR3 is 13 residues. CDR1 is LGHNA, CDR2 YSLEER, per germline. CDR3 nucleotides: TGCGCCAGCAGCTTAAATCCGGGGGTCGAGCAGTACTTC. Translation gives CASSLNPGVEQYF.

This chain uses TRBV6-1 with TRBJ2-3; the D is unclear. Looked up from germline, CDR1 is MNHNS and CDR2 is SASEGT. The CDR3 has 13 residues. V gave up 6 bases and J gave up 4 bases, with 11 bases separating them. CDR3: CASSPLGSDTQYF. The CDR3 DNA follows: TGTGCCAGCAGCCCCCTGGGGTCAGATACGCAGTATTTT.

The sample holds a few counts of this clonotype. The chain has TRBV12-2 and TRBJ2-5; the D call of TRBD2 is as the table states it, not checked on the DNA. TRBV12-2 represents a pseudogene. CDR3 size: 18 residues. This CDR3 reads CASRLAGGRREEQETQYF. In DNA, the CDR3 is TGTGCAAGTCGCTTAGCGGGGGGACGGCGGGAGGAACAAGAGACCCAGTACTTC.

The genes are TRBV10-1 and TRBJ2-1; tentative D call: TRBD2 (6 bases). V shed 2 bases and J shed 5 bases, with 13 bases lying between them. This CDR3 is built from 15 residues. Per germline, CDR1 WNHNN and CDR2 SYGVQD (reference sequence). As DNA, the CDR3 is TGCGCCAGCAGTGAGCCAGAGCGGGTAGACAATGAGCAGTTCTTC. Its protein is CASSEPERVDNEQFF.

This clonotype was counted a few times. CDR3 nucleotides: TGTGCCACCAGTGATCAACTAACCGGATTCACAGATACGCAGTATTTT. It is translated as CATSDQLTGFTDTQYF. This chain links TRBV24-1 with TRBJ2-3; D not certain. The V end lost 3 bases, the J end lost 2 bases, and 14 bases lay between the germline ends. CDR1 KGHDR and CDR2 SFDVKD come from the germline V gene. CDR3 length: 16 residues.

This clonotype showed up just a few times. J is TRBJ2-5 and V is TRBV7-2; TRBD2 matches 12 bases. This CDR3 has 16 residues. CDR1 is SGHTA, CDR2 FQGNSA, per germline. Germline trimming cut 3 bases from V and 4 bases from J; bases unmatched to any gene: 6. The CDR3 is CASSFQWGLAGETQYF. The DNA of the CDR3 is TGTGCCAGCAGCTTCCAATGGGGACTAGCGGGAGAGACCCAGTACTTC.

This clonotype was found a few times. V and J are TRBV15 and TRBJ2-1, with 9 bases that match TRBD2. The CDR3 loop spans 15 amino acids. V lost 5 bases and J lost 8; bases outside the gene matches: 10. Per the germline V gene, CDR1 is LNHNV and CDR2 is YYDKDF (reference sequence). The CDR3: CATSWAGGPYDEQFF. DNA for the CDR3: TGTGCCACCAGCTGGGCGGGAGGGCCATACGATGAGCAGTTCTTC.

The rearrangement uses TRBV29-1 and TRBJ1-1; D is unresolved. This CDR3 contains 11 residues. The germline V gene encodes CDR1 SQVTM and CDR2 ANQGSEA. V lost 8 bases and J 4 bases, leaving 11 bases between the germline ends. CDR3 sequence reads: CSLVEATEAFF. The CDR3, as DNA: TGCAGCTTGGTGGAGGCCACTGAAGCTTTCTTT.

The chain couples TRBV7-9 to TRBJ2-2; TRBD2 matches at 7 bases. The CDR3 totals 17 residues. The V segment lost 8 bases and the J segment 4 bases; nucleotides outside the gene matches: 16. Per the germline V gene, CDR1 is SEHNR and CDR2 is FQNEAQ (reference sequence). The CDR3 coding sequence is TGTGCCAGCCCCAAGGGAGGGGTTACGAGGGCCACCGGGGAGCTGTTTTTT. The encoded protein is CASPKGGVTRATGELFF.

The gene calls are TRBV28 and TRBJ1-1, with 8 bases fitting TRBD1. Trimming cost V 8 bases and J 4 bases; bases outside gene matches: 9. The CDR3 totals 14 residues. Germline CDR1 is MDHEN and CDR2 is SYDVKM. CDR3 DNA sequence: TGTGCCAGCGAAACCAGGGGGCGCTTCACTGAAGCTTTCTTT. Protein product: CASETRGRFTEAFF.

The chain couples TRBV20-1 to TRBJ2-5, with D perhaps TRBD1 or TRBD2 (6 bases each). This CDR3 is built from 12 residues. CDR1 is DFQATT, CDR2 SNEGSKA, per germline (reference sequence). The CDR3 loop is CSGGLPQETQYF. The CDR3 coding sequence is TGCAGCGGGGGCCTCCCCCAAGAGACCCAGTACTTC.